This T cell receptor beta chain is drawn from a study of technical replicates of blood from a few donors. Trimming cost V 4 bases and J 7 bases; bases outside gene matches: 11. Germline V CDR1 and CDR2: SGHVS, FNYEAQ. There are 16 residues in the CDR3. Sequencing was performed with immunoSEQ multiplex PCR; in TCRdb, only in-frame clones are kept and a portion is missing. The repertoire holds about 83,000 clones, with roughly 94% as singletons. The sample comprised T cells isolated from PBMCs. The sequence derives from a human donor in good health. The J gene is TRBJ2-1, the V gene TRBV7-6; TRBD1 matches 9 bases. The CDR3 coding sequence is TGTGCCAGCAGCTGGGGGAGGGGACAGGGTTCTAATGAGCAGTTCTTC. This codes for CASSWGRGQGSNEQFF.